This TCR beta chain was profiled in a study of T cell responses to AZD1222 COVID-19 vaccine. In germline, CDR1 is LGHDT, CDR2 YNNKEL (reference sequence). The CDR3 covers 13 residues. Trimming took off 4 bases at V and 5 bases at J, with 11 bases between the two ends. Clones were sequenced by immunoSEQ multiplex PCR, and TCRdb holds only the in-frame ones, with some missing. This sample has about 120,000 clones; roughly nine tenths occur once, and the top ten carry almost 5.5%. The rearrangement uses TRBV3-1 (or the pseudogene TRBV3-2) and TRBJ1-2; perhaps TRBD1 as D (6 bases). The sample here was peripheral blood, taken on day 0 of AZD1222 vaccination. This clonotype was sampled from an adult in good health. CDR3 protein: CASSPRRGYGYTF. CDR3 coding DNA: TGTGCCAGCAGCCCCAGAAGGGGGTATGGCTACACCTTC.